This record covers a single T cell receptor beta chain. Its specific antigen is unknown. Base-call qualities are not available, and no considerably larger clone is one nucleotide away. The High Capacity cDNA Reverse Transcription Kit was used to reverse transcribe all of the isolated RNA, meaning that expressed TCRB transcripts were what got sequenced. Deep immunoSEQ sequencing was performed on naive, central memory and regulatory T cell samples, with an average of around 3.5 million total reads per sample. Sorted cells were lysed in RLT buffer and RNA was extracted with DNase-treated RNeasy Micro or Mini kits, depending on cell number. Each cell subset was processed separately to prevent cross-contamination, with patient and healthy donor samples processed together. Using the immunoSEQ multiplex PCR, TCRB sequences were amplified from cDNA into 87-bp fragments spanning the CDR3 region. Sequencing of the amplicons was performed on the Illumina HiSeq platform. For the original study's pipeline: PCR bias was computationally corrected using synthetic template baselines, reads within Hamming distance 2 were collapsed, and singletons that could not be merged were discarded. By aligning reads against IMGT, V, D and J genes, CDR3 length, and insertions or deletions at six rearrangement sites were assigned. Clonotype counts were normalized to sorted cell number within each subset before computing true diversity and Gini coefficients with the tcR R package. Repertoire sharing was quantified using the overlap coefficient calculated on TCRB nucleotide sequences. As a proxy for the pre-selection repertoire, out-of-frame TCRB sequences from naive cells were analyzed. Drawn from immuneACCESS, this table holds only the in-frame rearrangements with V and J called that TCRdb kept. Clones are partly lost; checked studies trace under half to an unresolved V gene and leave the rest unexplained. V and J calls and clone size are as listed in that table; D and trimming were resolved from the DNA. The sample table holds 850,000 to 900,000 clones, of which 15% to 20% were seen once. Around 0.02% of the sample is held by the ten biggest clonotypes.

This entry comes from a study of beta chain features in type 1 diabetes (dated by TCRdb to between 2017 and 2018). With respect to the entire study: No differences in mean age, gender distribution, total cell number or subset yield were found between patients and healthy donors. A total of approximately 99,000,000 sorted cells were examined across all samples, and RNA yield correlated strongly with the number of cells per subset. The study compared the TCRB repertoires of sorted circulating CD4+ T cell subsets in recently diagnosed type 1 diabetes patients with those in matched healthy donors. Regulatory and stem cell-like memory subsets were isolated from only 8 patients and about eight healthy donors, whereas naive and central memory subsets came from all 28 donors. Results and caveats for the whole study, not just this receptor: Naive, central memory and regulatory TCRB repertoires appeared to be more alike among patients than among healthy donors. Shorter templates might have been favored by PCR, but patient and control samples were amplified and corrected together, so both groups would have been affected equally by any skew. Because cDNA was sequenced instead of genomic DNA, highly expressing activated cells could be over-represented, though the groups showed no difference in activation or CD3 levels. Because the HLA sub-analyses included only small numbers of individuals, any influence of HLA type on TCRB rearrangement was left unresolved. At VDJ recombination sites, type 1 diabetes patients had fewer insertions and more deleted nucleotides, which implies abnormalities in thymic rearrangement. In all four CD4+ subsets, TCRB CDR3 length was moderately but significantly shorter in type 1 diabetes patients.

In the germline V gene, CDR1 corresponds to SGHVS and CDR2 to FQNEAQ. The CDR3 spans 17 residues, from the cysteine through the phenylalanine. The kept DNA is CDR3 alone, 51 bases in frame from the first base. The junction shows trimming of 1 base on V and 0 bases on J, and the gene matches do not reach 6 bases of it. Each donor gave one peripheral blood draw, averaging roughly 120 mL, which was collected into heparinised tubes. A BD FACSAria II and a panel including CD45RO, CCR7, CD25, CD127, CD95 and CD27 were used to sort naive, central memory, regulatory and stem cell-like memory CD4+ T cells. All sorted populations exceeded 95% purity. PBMCs were isolated immediately by Lymphoprep density gradient centrifugation and stained directly without culture. To minimize batch effects, samples were stained and sorted in pairs, one healthy donor with one patient per experiment.

The chain employs TRBV7-8 and TRBJ2-4; TRBD2 agrees with 7 junctional bases. Source material: naive CD4+ T cells from blood. This specimen's cell subset or site label, per the study, means: true naive CD4+ T cells. This clonotype was sampled from a young woman in good health. In nucleotides, the sequence is TGTGCCAGCAGCTTAGAATGGGCTAGCGGAGCCAAAAACATTCAGTACTTC. Its translation reads: CASSLEWASGAKNIQYF. The CDR3 plus the reference TRBV7-8 and TRBJ2-4 genes for the other parts give the full variable domain: GAGVSQSPRYKVAKRGQDVALRCDPISGHVSLFWYQQALGQGPEFLTYFQNEAQLDKSGLPSDRFFAERPEGSVSTLKIQRTQQEDSAVYLCASSLEWASGAKNIQYFGAGTRLSVL.